This T cell receptor beta chain is from a study of T cell clonotyping in hematopoietic cell transplantation. Trimming removed 5 bases at V and 0 bases at J, with 11 bases between. The CDR3 is 15 amino acids. Germline V gene lookup returns CDR1 SEHNR and CDR2 FQNEAQ (reference sequence). Only in-frame clones appear in the TCRdb table, and some are missing; sequencing was by immunoSEQ multiplex PCR. The sample carries some 5,100 clones, about 25% recorded once. Recipients were bled about 28 days pretransplant and at posttransplant days 30, 100, 180. Study-wide results and caveats: Broader posttransplant TCR repertoire diversity was predicted by graft donor and pretransplant recipient Inverse Simpson Index values.

This clone has only a few counts. The antigen is not known. The sequence was collected from a male patient between 35 and 55 years old who had an allogeneic stem cell transplant from an unrelated donor, so the T cells may come from the graft donor. Some clones in this sample may be carry-over from other donors' samples. The chain couples TRBV7-9 to TRBJ1-5; D may be TRBD1 (6 bases). Specimen: peripheral blood mononuclear cells, collected 180 days after allogeneic stem cell transplant. The chain's CDR3 is CASSPEGDSNQPQHF. The CDR3 coding sequence is TGTGCCAGCAGCCCCGAGGGGGATAGCAATCAGCCCCAGCATTTT.